The source of this T cell receptor beta chain is a study of tumor-infiltrating lymphocytes in primary liver carcinoma. Germline DNA was also extracted, while the blood RNA originated from unsorted whole blood. As regards this clonotype: One junction end disagrees with the germline gene, perhaps due to a read error.

The template, 450 to 650 ng total RNA, yielded TCR beta cDNA made with a constant-region primer. Libraries of TCR beta came from three nested multiplex PCR rounds with slightly modified ARM-PCR. Amplification in the first two PCR rounds was performed using TRBV1-TRBV30 forward primers and a C-beta reverse primer for around 11 cycles each. TCRdb reanalysed the multiplex PCR reads using MiXCR and keeps one entry per CDR3 protein. The repertoire consists of approximately 300,000 distinct CDR3 sequences, with approximately 60% occurring once and the leading ten covering 9% to 10%. This CDR3 region has 15 residues. CDR1 is GTSNPN and CDR2 is SVGIG in the germline V gene (reference sequence).

Sequenced: peripheral blood. The chain carries TRBV30 and TRBJ1-6, with a possible D match to TRBD1 (6 bases). The origin of this receptor is a man aged 40-50 years with primary liver carcinoma and hepatitis B virus infection. The CDR3, as DNA: TGTGCTTGGAGCCCGGACAGCTTGGGTAATTCACCCCTCCACTTT. This encodes CAWSPDSLGNSPLHF.